The 30 T cell receptor beta chains presented below share a single source sample, sequenced in a study of metastatic and nonmetastatic thyroid tumors. Until they underwent thyroid surgery, no patient had received any treatment. TCRdb reanalyzed the PCR reads with MiXCR. The sample contains tens of thousands of clones, roughly 21% of which appear only once. Sequencing input: blood. These receptors originate from a male donor with papillary thyroid cancer or a benign thyroid nodule (not recorded which). Some clones in this sample may be carry-over from other donors' samples.

The chain employs TRBV19 and TRBJ2-2, with D hard to call. The CDR3 covers 15 residues. Trimming cost V 2 bases and J 1 base, with 8 bases left between them. The V gene's germline CDR1 is LNHDA and CDR2 SQIVND (reference sequence). DNA of the CDR3: TGTGCCAGTAGTATATCGTCCGTGAACACCGGGGAGCTGTTTTTT. Translated: CASSISSVNTGELFF.

The V gene is TRBV10-1, the J gene TRBJ2-1; D not certain. The germline CDR1 and CDR2 sequences are WNHNN and SYGVQD (reference sequence). This CDR3 is built from 13 residues. Trimming removed 0 bases at V and 3 bases at J, with 3 bases between. CDR3 amino acids: CASSESDYNEQFF. CDR3 sequence (DNA): TGCGCCAGCAGTGAGTCGGACTACAATGAGCAGTTCTTC.

The chain has TRBV5-1 and TRBJ2-1; 9 bases fit TRBD2. The ends lost 10 bases at V and 7 bases at J; junction bases unmatched: 12. CDR1 is SGHRS and CDR2 is YFSETQ in the germline V gene. This CDR3 is built from 14 residues. In DNA form, the CDR3 reads TGCGCCTCAGCACTAGCGGGTCCACTAAATGAGCAGTTCTTC. As protein: CASALAGPLNEQFF.

This clone was seen only a few times. The V call is TRBV2, the J call TRBJ2-7; D is uncertain. Trimming shortened V by 5 bases and J by 2 bases, and 13 bases separated the two germline ends. Germline V CDR1 and CDR2: SNHLY, FYNNEI. The CDR3 contains 14 residues. Written as DNA, the CDR3 is TGTGCCAGCAGTCCCAGACGGGTCCCCTACGAGCAGTACTTC. Its protein is CASSPRRVPYEQYF.

V gene TRBV2 combines with J gene TRBJ2-1; TRBD1 agrees at 7 bases. CDR1 SNHLY and CDR2 FYNNEI come from the germline V gene. The CDR3 is 16 residues long. The trim removed 1 base at V and 4 bases at J, leaving 7 bases unmatched. The CDR3 reads CASSEGPGQSYNEQFF. The CDR3 bases are TGTGCCAGCAGTGAAGGACCGGGACAGAGTTACAATGAGCAGTTCTTC.

This clone was observed many times. This chain uses TRBV6-2 or TRBV6-3 with TRBJ2-1, with a weak D call TRBD2 (6 bases). The CDR3 is 13 amino acids. V gave up 6 bases and J gave up 7 bases, with 13 bases separating them. The germline V gene has CDR1 MNHEY and CDR2 SVGEGT. The CDR3 region has the DNA TGTGCCAGCAGCCCCGGGACTTGGAATGAGCAGTTCTTC. It encodes CASSPGTWNEQFF.

This clone was observed many times. This chain connects TRBV5-1 to TRBJ2-6, with TRBD2 matching over 8 bases. The V gene's germline CDR1 is SGHRS and CDR2 YFSETQ. The junction had 9 bases not matched to a gene; V was cut back by 6 bases and J by 4 bases. The CDR3 loop spans 16 amino acids. The CDR3 spells CASTWTGGQGANVLTF. CDR3 in DNA: TGCGCCAGCACTTGGACGGGGGGGCAAGGGGCCAACGTCCTGACTTTC.

On this clone: The junction differs from germline at one of its ends, possibly a read error. The gene calls are TRBV5-1 and TRBJ2-3; possible D gene TRBD1, 6 bases. Germline CDR1 SGHRS, CDR2 YFSETQ. The CDR3 is 17 amino acids. The CDR3 here is CASILDLDSPFTDTQYF. Here the CDR3 DNA reads TGCGCCAGCATCTTGGATCTGGACAGCCCTTTCACAGATACGCAGTATTTT.

This clone has a count of ten or more. Possible read error: a much larger clone is one base away. The identical CDR3 is also encoded by other nucleotide sequences in the sample. The chain has TRBV11-2 and TRBJ2-5; D gene uncertain. Germline lookup yields CDR1 SGHAT and CDR2 FQNNGV. With 5 bases removed from V and 4 bases from J, the gap between germline ends came to 8 bases. This CDR3 contains 12 residues. As DNA, the CDR3 is TGTGCCAGCAGCCTAACGGTAGAGACCCAGTACTTC. Translating it yields CASSLTVETQYF.

The V gene is TRBV20-1, the J gene TRBJ2-1, with D unclear. This CDR3 has 14 residues. Trimming took 3 bases from V and 2 from J, leaving 11 bases between them. Per the germline V gene, CDR1 is DFQATT and CDR2 is SNEGSKA (reference sequence). As DNA, the CDR3 is TGCAGTGCTAGGTACGGGTCTACCTACAATGAGCAGTTCTTC. This encodes CSARYGSTYNEQFF.

Sample share makes this clone medium-sized (0.01 to 0.1%). CDR3 region: CASSLGRAGNTEAFF. CDR3 nucleotides: TGTGCCAGCAGCTTAGGGAGGGCAGGGAACACTGAAGCTTTCTTT. The V and J genes are TRBV11-1 and TRBJ1-1; D remains ambiguous. The germline V gene encodes CDR1 SGHAT and CDR2 FQDESV (reference sequence). V lost 1 base to trimming and J lost 1 base, with 10 bases between them. This CDR3 spans 15 amino acids.

This clone was observed at least ten times. Other DNA sequences within the sample encode an identical CDR3. The gene calls are TRBV2 and TRBJ1-3; D is unclear. The CDR3 consists of 15 residues. Germline V gene data show CDR1 as SNHLY and CDR2 as FYNNEI. V shed 6 bases and J shed 0 bases, with 12 bases lying between them. The CDR3 is CASRAGGNSGNTIYF. CDR3 nucleotides: TGTGCCAGCAGGGCCGGAGGGAACTCTGGAAACACCATATATTTT.

This clone was counted ten times or more. The chain combines TRBV20-1 with TRBJ2-5, with a tentative D call TRBD2 (6 bases). Between the trimmed V and J ends, which lost 3 bases and 0 bases, there was a span of 17 bases. CDR3 length equals 16 residues. The germline gives CDR1 DFQATT, CDR2 SNEGSKA (reference sequence). CDR3 nucleotide sequence: TGCAGTGCTAGGGGACTGCCGGGAGTAAACCAAGAGACCCAGTACTTC. This gives the protein CSARGLPGVNQETQYF.

In its sample, this clone was seen many times. The V gene is TRBV30, the J gene TRBJ2-1, with D perhaps being TRBD1 or TRBD2 (5 bases each). This CDR3 comprises 14 residues. The V gene lost 2 bases and the J gene lost 4 bases, with 12 bases spanning the gap. The germline gives CDR1 GTSNPN, CDR2 SVGIG (reference sequence). This CDR3 reads CAWSNWDRYNEQFF. Here the CDR3 DNA reads TGTGCCTGGAGTAACTGGGACCGTTACAATGAGCAGTTCTTC.

This clone has more than one count but fewer than ten. The rearrangement uses TRBV6-1 and TRBJ2-7; D is perhaps TRBD2 (6 bases). The germline V gene encodes CDR1 MNHNS and CDR2 SASEGT. This CDR3 comprises 13 residues. V lost 9 bases, J lost 2 bases, and 14 bases lay in between. The CDR3 DNA reads as TGTGCCAGTGTGCGGGACCCAACCTACGAGCAGTACTTC. Translating it yields CASVRDPTYEQYF.

In its sample, this clone was seen many times. The chain is built from TRBV2 and TRBJ1-3, with 8 bases lining up with TRBD1. This CDR3 has 13 amino acids. The ends lost 11 bases at V and 0 bases at J; junction bases unmatched: 3. Germline CDR1 SNHLY, CDR2 FYNNEI. CDR3 sequence: CAVQGGSGNTIYF. In nucleotides, the CDR3 is TGTGCCGTACAGGGGGGCTCTGGAAACACCATATATTTT.

This clone was seen a few times. V and J are TRBV6-2 or TRBV6-3 and TRBJ1-2; no clear D gene. The CDR3 is 16 amino acids. The V gene lost 0 bases and the J gene lost 4 bases, with 15 bases spanning the gap. Germline CDR1 and CDR2: MNHEY and SVGEGT. This CDR3 is CASSYSQTNPLYGYTF. CDR3 bases: TGTGCCAGCAGTTACTCTCAGACCAATCCTCTCTATGGCTACACCTTC.

This clone appeared a few times. The gene calls are TRBV12-3 or TRBV12-4 and TRBJ2-6, with D possibly TRBD2 on 6 matching bases. The CDR3 runs 17 residues. V lost 5 bases, J lost 8 bases, and 22 bases lay in between. Here the CDR3 reads CASSPSGLGGGSNVLTF. CDR3 bases: TGTGCCAGCAGTCCAAGTGGGTTGGGTGGAGGGTCCAACGTCCTGACTTTC.

This clone has a count of ten or more. The chain recombines TRBV6-1 with TRBJ2-1; the D is unclear. Germline V gene data show CDR1 as MNHNS and CDR2 as SASEGT. The CDR3 extends over 13 amino acids. V was shortened by 10 bases and J by 0 bases, with 10 bases between the two germline ends. The CDR3 DNA is TGTGCCACCCCGGGTTACTCCTACAATGAGCAGTTCTTC. Residues: CATPGYSYNEQFF.

The table lists this clone with many counts. V and J are TRBV6-5 and TRBJ2-5; 9 bases line up with TRBD2. V shed 4 bases and J 4 bases; nucleotides not matched to a gene: 10. The CDR3 consists of 16 residues. CDR1 and CDR2 (germline): MNHEY, SVGAGI. CDR3 in DNA: TGTGCCAGCAGTTCCTCCGTGGCGGGAGGGGGAGAGACCCAGTACTTC. Translated: CASSSSVAGGGETQYF.

Note on this clone: Other DNA sequences from this sample encode an identical CDR3 as well. The genes are TRBV12-3 or TRBV12-4 and TRBJ1-4, with a tentative D call TRBD1 (6 bases). Trimming cost V 3 bases and J 15 bases, with 23 bases left between them. CDR3 size: 15 residues. CDR3 DNA sequence: TGTGCCAGCAGTTTGACAGGATTTTTAGGGCCTACTTTGTTTTTT. Amino acids: CASSLTGFLGPTLFF.

The chain combines TRBV28 with TRBJ2-7; 9 bases agree with TRBD2. Losses at the gene ends were 10 bases for V and 0 bases for J; bases not matched to a gene: 19. The CDR3 runs 18 residues. Germline V gene data show CDR1 as MDHEN and CDR2 as SYDVKM. CDR3 coding DNA: TGTGCCATCATTTCAATGGGACTAGCTGGAGCCTACTCCTACGAGCAGTACTTC. Its protein product is CAIISMGLAGAYSYEQYF.

This clone qualifies as medium-sized (0.01 to 0.1%). This chain links TRBV20-1 with TRBJ2-2; the match to TRBD2 covers 8 bases. Germline CDR1 is DFQATT and CDR2 is SNEGSKA (reference sequence). This CDR3 has 18 amino acids. The junction had 10 bases not matched to a gene; V was cut back by 0 bases and J by 1 base. Written as DNA, the CDR3 is TGCAGTGCTAGAGATCCAAGCGGGAGAGGGTGGAACACCGGGGAGCTGTTTTTT. It is translated as CSARDPSGRGWNTGELFF.

This clone has ten or more counts. The DNA of the CDR3 is TGCGCCAGCAGCCAAAAATCCGGGACAGGGATTGGGGACATTCAGTACTTC. Translating gives CASSQKSGTGIGDIQYF. The chain combines TRBV4-1 with TRBJ2-4; 9 bases are shared with TRBD1. Germline CDR1 and CDR2: MGHRA and YSYEKL. The CDR3 runs to 17 residues. With 2 bases clipped from V and 8 bases from J, the junction kept 13 bases outside the gene matches.

The chain combines TRBV19 with TRBJ2-1; 13 bases line up with TRBD2. The germline CDR1 and CDR2 sequences are LNHDA and SQIVND (reference sequence). The CDR3 length is 12 residues. The V and J ends lost 8 bases and 8 bases, in that order; junction bases with no gene match: 0. In nucleotides, the CDR3 is TGTGCCAGTGGGACTAGCGGGGATGAGCAGTTCTTC. This translates into CASGTSGDEQFF.

The chain links TRBV12-3 or TRBV12-4 to TRBJ1-4, with 9 bases fitting TRBD1. This CDR3 has 15 residues. The J segment lost 8 bases and the V segment lost 5 bases, leaving 9 bases of the junction unmatched. In DNA form, the CDR3 reads TGTGCCAGCAGTCAGGGACAGGGACAGAACGAAAAACTGTTTTTT. This translates into CASSQGQGQNEKLFF.

By share of the sample, this clone is medium-sized. The chain joins TRBV6-5 to TRBJ1-6; D gene uncertain. Trimming took off 3 bases at V and 7 bases at J, with 10 bases between the two ends. The CDR3 runs to 14 residues. Per the germline V gene, CDR1 is MNHEY and CDR2 is SVGAGI. The DNA of the CDR3 is TGTGCCAGCAGTTATCGGGGAACAAATTCACCCCTCCACTTT. Its protein is CASSYRGTNSPLHF.

This clone was found many times. V and J are TRBV24-1 and TRBJ1-2; D may be TRBD1 (6 bases). Germline V gives CDR1 KGHDR, CDR2 SFDVKD. V lost 4 bases and J 3 bases, leaving 11 bases between the germline ends. This CDR3 is built from 14 residues. In nucleotides, the CDR3 is TGTGCCACCAGTGACTCGACAGGATACTATGGCTACACCTTC. Protein: CATSDSTGYYGYTF.

The table lists this clone with many counts. The chain carries TRBV5-1 and TRBJ1-1, with 7 bases lining up with TRBD1. V was clipped by 4 bases and J by 9 bases; unmatched bases: 6. Germline V gene sequence: CDR1 SGHRS, CDR2 YFSETQ. This CDR3 has 12 residues. The CDR3 spells CASSPSGQQAFF. In DNA, the CDR3 is TGCGCCAGCAGCCCCTCGGGACAGCAAGCTTTCTTT.

A remark on this clone: The germline gene is not matched at one end of the junction; a read error may be the cause. In nucleotides, the CDR3 is TGTGCCAGTAGTATCGTGGACGCTCCGCAGCTTTTC. Its translation: CASSIVDAPQLF. The V gene is TRBV19, the J gene TRBJ1-2; no reliable D call. CDR3 size: 12 residues. In germline, CDR1 is LNHDA, CDR2 SQIVND (reference sequence).